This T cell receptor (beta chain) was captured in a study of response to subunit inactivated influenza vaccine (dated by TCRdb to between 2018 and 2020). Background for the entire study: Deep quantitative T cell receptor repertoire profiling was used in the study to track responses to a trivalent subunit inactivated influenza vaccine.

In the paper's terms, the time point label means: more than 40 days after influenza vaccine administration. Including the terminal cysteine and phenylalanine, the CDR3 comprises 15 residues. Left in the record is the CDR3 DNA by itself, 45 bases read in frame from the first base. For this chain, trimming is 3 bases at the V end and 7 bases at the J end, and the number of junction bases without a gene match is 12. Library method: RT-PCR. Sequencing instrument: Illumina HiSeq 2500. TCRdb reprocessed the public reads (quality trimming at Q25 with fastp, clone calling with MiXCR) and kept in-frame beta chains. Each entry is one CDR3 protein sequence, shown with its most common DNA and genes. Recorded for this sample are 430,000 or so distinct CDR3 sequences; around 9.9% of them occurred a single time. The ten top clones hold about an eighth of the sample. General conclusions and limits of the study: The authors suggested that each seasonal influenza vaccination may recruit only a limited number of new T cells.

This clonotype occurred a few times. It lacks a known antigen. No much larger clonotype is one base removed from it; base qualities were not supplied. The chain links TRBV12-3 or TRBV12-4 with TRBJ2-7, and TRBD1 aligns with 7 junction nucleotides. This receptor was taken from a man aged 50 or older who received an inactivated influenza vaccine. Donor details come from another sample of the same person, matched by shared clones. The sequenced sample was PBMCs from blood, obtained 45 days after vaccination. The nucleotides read TGTGCCAGCAGTTTTCGAGTAGGGGGCTCGGGGGAGCAGTACTTC. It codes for CASSFRVGGSGEQYF.